The 30 T cell receptor beta chains given below trace back to one sample, sequenced in a study of blood T cell repertoires in COVID-19. Only in-frame clones appear in the TCRdb table, and some are missing; sequencing was by immunoSEQ multiplex PCR. The data show about 210,000 clones, around 84% seen once. Sample: peripheral blood. The receptors were sampled from a human donor in a cohort sampled during active COVID-19.

The chain carries TRBV7-2 and TRBJ2-2; 10 nucleotides line up with TRBD2. Germline V gene sequence: CDR1 SGHTA, CDR2 FQGNSA. This CDR3 is 16 amino acids long. With 3 bases clipped from V and 6 bases from J, the junction kept 7 bases outside the gene matches. The DNA for the CDR3 is TGTGCCAGCAGCTTGAGCGGGGGGGCCCCACCCGGGGAGCTGTTTTTT. As protein: CASSLSGGAPPGELFF.

The chain couples TRBV6-6 to TRBJ1-4; no firm D call. Trimming stripped 7 bases from V and 6 bases from J, with 15 bases between. CDR3 size: 14 residues. The V gene's germline CDR1 is MNHNY and CDR2 SVGAGI (reference sequence). The chain's CDR3 is CASNHPNGDEKLFF. In DNA, the CDR3 is TGTGCCAGCAACCACCCGAACGGGGATGAAAAACTGTTTTTT.

This clone was detected only a few times. The CDR3 loop is CASTPTSGGSYEQYF. The DNA of the CDR3 is TGCGCCAGCACCCCGACTAGCGGAGGCTCCTACGAGCAGTACTTC. The chain is built from TRBV5-1 and TRBJ2-7, with 9 bases identical to TRBD2. This CDR3 comprises 15 residues. The J segment lost 0 bases and the V segment lost 6 bases, leaving 7 bases of the junction unmatched. Germline-derived CDR1 and CDR2 are SGHRS and YFSETQ.

The V gene is TRBV19, the J gene TRBJ2-7; D may be TRBD1 (6 bases). CDR1 and CDR2 from the germline V gene are LNHDA and SQIVND (reference sequence). The V end was cut by 7 bases, the J end by 2 bases, with 18 bases between. The CDR3 extends over 15 amino acids. This CDR3 is CASTLGTGKTYEQYF. CDR3 DNA sequence: TGTGCCAGTACCCTGGGAACAGGGAAAACCTACGAGCAGTACTTC.

The chain uses TRBV6-5 and TRBJ1-1; TRBD1 is a possible D gene (6 bases). Between the trimmed V and J ends, which lost 5 bases and 1 base, there was a span of 11 bases. Germline values: CDR1 MNHEY, CDR2 SVGAGI. CDR3 length equals 14 residues. The CDR3 loop reads CASSPPGQNTEAFF. CDR3 sequence (DNA): TGTGCCAGCAGTCCACCGGGACAGAACACTGAAGCTTTCTTT.

The chain is built from TRBV6-5 and TRBJ1-2, with D possibly TRBD1 on 5 matching bases. V gave up 5 bases and J gave up 2 bases, with 12 bases separating them. The CDR3 runs 14 residues. The germline gives CDR1 MNHEY, CDR2 SVGAGI. The CDR3 nucleotides read TGTGCCAGCAGTCCCCCGGCAGGGAACTATGGCTACACCTTC. This translates into CASSPPAGNYGYTF.

V gene TRBV6-6 combines with J gene TRBJ2-7; 10 bases align to TRBD2. The CDR3 spans 15 residues. V was clipped by 6 bases and J by 4 bases; unmatched bases: 9. Germline-derived CDR1 and CDR2 are MNHNY and SVGAGI (reference sequence). CDR3 bases: TGTGCCAGCAGCCCTGGGGGACTAGCGTTATACGAGCAGTACTTC. It translates to CASSPGGLALYEQYF.

This clone appeared once. The V call is TRBV28, the J call TRBJ2-1; 8 bases align to TRBD2. The CDR3 runs to 15 residues. Germline V gives CDR1 MDHEN, CDR2 SYDVKM. J gave up 7 bases and V 6 bases, and 11 bases lay outside the gene matches. CDR3 DNA: TGTGCCAGCAGCCAGGAGCGGGGGATGAGGAATGAGCAGTTCTTC. Translation: CASSQERGMRNEQFF.

The J gene is TRBJ1-5, the V gene TRBV21-1; the table gives TRBD1 as D, unverified against the DNA. TRBV21-1 is a pseudogene segment. This CDR3 is 15 amino acids long. DNA for the CDR3: TGTGCCAGCAGGGGTAGGGGCTTCGGATATCAGCCCCAGCATTTT. Translating it yields CASRGRGFGYQPQHF.

This clone came up a few times. This sequence joins TRBV5-8 and TRBJ2-1, with D uncertain. The CDR3 loop spans 13 amino acids. Trimming cost V 2 bases and J 12 bases, with 15 bases left between them. Germline CDR1 is SGHTS and CDR2 is YDEGEE. The CDR3 coding sequence is TGTGCCAGCAGCTTAAGTGAGATCCTTAGGCAGTTCTTC. It yields the protein CASSLSEILRQFF.

A single count supports this clone. V and J are TRBV4-2 and TRBJ2-7; D is perhaps TRBD1 (6 bases). The V gene's germline CDR1 is LGHNA and CDR2 YNFKEQ. The CDR3 loop spans 15 amino acids. V lost 4 bases and J lost 0, with 13 bases in between. The CDR3 DNA reads TGTGCCAGCAGCCGTTCAGGGGTGGACTCCTACGAGCAGTACTTC. Its protein product is CASSRSGVDSYEQYF.

V and J are TRBV19 and TRBJ1-2; D ambiguous. The CDR3 runs 12 residues. The ends were cut back, 9 bases at V and 8 bases at J, with 16 bases in the middle. Germline V gene lookup returns CDR1 LNHDA and CDR2 SQIVND (reference sequence). The CDR3 protein is CASRTLSGGYTF. The CDR3 DNA sequence: TGTGCCAGCCGTACCCTTTCCGGGGGCTACACCTTC.

This clone was found once. The chain recombines TRBV5-4 with TRBJ1-2; the match to TRBD1 covers 9 bases. The ends lost 4 bases at V and 8 bases at J; junction bases unmatched: 9. The CDR3 extends over 14 amino acids. From germline, CDR1 is SGHNT and CDR2 YYREEE (reference sequence). CDR3 bases: TGTGCCAGCAGCACACCCACAGGGGGCTTCGGCTACACCTTC. Its translation: CASSTPTGGFGYTF.

The table lists this clone with many counts. The chain uses TRBV9 and TRBJ2-2; 7 bases are shared with TRBD1. The V segment lost 5 bases and the J segment 6 bases; nucleotides outside the gene matches: 7. This CDR3 contains 14 residues. The germline CDR1 and CDR2 sequences are SGDLS and YYNGEE. The CDR3 DNA reads as TGTGCCAGCAGGGACCCAGGGGGTGCCGGGGAGCTGTTTTTT. This translates into CASRDPGGAGELFF.

This clone was detected only a few times. The chain is built from TRBV4-1 and TRBJ2-1; 11 bases align to TRBD2. Germline loops: CDR1 MGHRA, CDR2 YSYEKL. Trimming cost V 3 bases and J 7 bases; bases outside gene matches: 11. The CDR3 length is 17 residues. This CDR3 is CASSQANLAGGGNEQFF. Written as DNA, the CDR3 is TGCGCCAGCAGCCAGGCGAATCTAGCGGGAGGAGGAAATGAGCAGTTCTTC.

This chain uses TRBV4-3 with TRBJ2-2; D gene uncertain. Germline V CDR1 and CDR2: LGHNA, YSLEER. This CDR3 is 16 amino acids long. Trimming stripped 0 bases from V and 6 bases from J, with 14 bases between. CDR3 amino acids: CASSQDSSNSAGELFF. As DNA, the CDR3 is TGCGCCAGCAGCCAAGACTCATCCAACTCCGCCGGGGAGCTGTTTTTT.

The chain joins TRBV7-2 to TRBJ1-1; D may be TRBD1 (6 bases). The V end was cut by 5 bases, the J end by 5 bases, with 12 bases between. The CDR3 has 13 residues. CDR1 SGHTA and CDR2 FQGNSA come from the germline V gene. CDR3 residues: CASSGTRGTEAFF. In DNA, the CDR3 is TGTGCCAGCAGCGGGACCAGGGGAACTGAAGCTTTCTTT.

This clone was seen once. This rearrangement joins TRBV19 to TRBJ1-4, with 10 positions matching TRBD1. The CDR3 is made up of 16 amino acids. J was trimmed by 5 bases and V by 2 bases; bases with no gene match: 5. Germline V gene sequence: CDR1 LNHDA, CDR2 SQIVND (reference sequence). CDR3 sequence: CASSINAGQGNEKLFF. The CDR3 coding sequence is TGTGCCAGTAGTATAAACGCGGGACAGGGGAATGAAAAACTGTTTTTT.

The chain recombines TRBV7-9 with TRBJ1-1; no clear D gene. The V end lost 9 bases, the J end lost 0 bases, and 5 bases lay between the germline ends. The CDR3 contains 11 residues. Germline assignment: CDR1 SEHNR and CDR2 FQNEAQ (reference sequence). CDR3 region: CASQMNTEAFF. CDR3 coding DNA: TGTGCCAGTCAGATGAACACTGAAGCTTTCTTT.

V usage is TRBV5-6 and J usage is TRBJ1-5, with 7 bases that match TRBD1. The V and J ends lost 1 base and 0 bases, in that order; junction bases with no gene match: 10. The germline V gene encodes CDR1 SGHDT and CDR2 YYEEEE. This CDR3 has 18 amino acids. In DNA form, the CDR3 reads TGTGCCAGCAGCTTGCCCCTACAGGGGACTTATAGCAATCAGCCCCAGCATTTT. Its protein is CASSLPLQGTYSNQPQHF. Full variable domain (outside the CDR3, taken from reference TRBV5-6 and TRBJ1-5): DAGVTQSPTHLIKTRGQQVTLRCSPKSGHDTVSWYQQALGQGPQFIFQYYEEEERQRGNFPDRFSGHQFPNYSSELNVNALLLGDSALYLCASSLPLQGTYSNQPQHFGDGTRLSIL.

This chain joins TRBV18 and TRBJ2-5; 8 positions agree with TRBD2. CDR3 length: 15 amino acids. V was pared by 6 bases and J by 3 bases, with 9 bases of the junction left unmatched. CDR1 and CDR2 from the germline V gene are KGHSH and LQKENI. DNA of the CDR3: TGTGCCAGCTCGTACGGGAGGGCCGGGAAAGAGACCCAGTACTTC. It codes for CASSYGRAGKETQYF. Full variable domain (missing parts from reference TRBV18 and TRBJ2-5): NAGVMQNPRHLVRRRGQEARLRCSPMKGHSHVYWYRQLPEEGLKFMVYLQKENIIDESGMPKERFSAEFPKEGPSILRIQQVVRGDSAAYFCASSYGRAGKETQYFGPGTRLLVL.

The V gene is TRBV18, the J gene TRBJ1-3; 9 bases match TRBD1. Germline V gives CDR1 KGHSH, CDR2 LQKENI. The CDR3 has 18 residues. After removal of 3 bases from V and 2 bases from J, the junction contained 11 bases not matched to a gene. The CDR3 loop reads CASSPVPGQGYAGNTIYF. DNA of the CDR3: TGTGCCAGCTCACCCGTCCCGGGACAGGGATACGCTGGAAACACCATATATTTT.

The chain couples TRBV3-1 (or the pseudogene TRBV3-2) to TRBJ1-5; D not certain. CDR1 and CDR2 from the germline V gene are LGHDT and YNNKEL (reference sequence). CDR3 size: 15 residues. With 4 bases removed from V and 2 bases from J, the gap between germline ends came to 12 bases. CDR3 loop: CASSPGARGNQPQHF. CDR3 nucleotides: TGTGCCAGCAGCCCAGGCGCGCGGGGCAATCAGCCCCAGCATTTT.

This clone has only one observation. This chain joins TRBV28 and TRBJ2-7, with D unclear. V was pared by 8 bases and J by 2 bases, with 7 bases between. Germline V lookup: CDR1 MDHEN, CDR2 SYDVKM. The CDR3 has 11 residues. CDR3 sequence reads: CASRSTYEQYF. The CDR3 DNA follows: TGTGCCAGCCGGAGTACCTACGAGCAGTACTTC.

V is TRBV19 and J is TRBJ1-1; tentative D call: TRBD1 (6 bases). V was cut by 3 bases and J by 2 bases, with 16 bases left in between. Germline loops: CDR1 LNHDA, CDR2 SQIVND (reference sequence). The CDR3 has 16 residues. In DNA, the CDR3 is TGTGCCAGTAGTATTGAAGGGACAAGGCCTAACACTGAAGCTTTCTTT. Its protein product is CASSIEGTRPNTEAFF.

This clone is a singleton in its sample. V usage is TRBV19 and J usage is TRBJ2-3, with 8 bases matching TRBD2. CDR3 length: 15 residues. J lost 1 base, V lost 7 bases, and 7 bases had no gene match. Germline CDR1 is LNHDA and CDR2 is SQIVND (reference sequence). CDR3 loop: CASTRGGLGTDTQYF. The CDR3 region has the DNA TGTGCCAGTACCCGCGGGGGGCTCGGCACAGATACGCAGTATTTT.

This clone occurred a few times. The genes are TRBV28 and TRBJ2-1; TRBD2 agrees at 7 bases. This CDR3 has 17 amino acids. In germline, CDR1 is MDHEN, CDR2 SYDVKM. J was trimmed by 3 bases and V by 5 bases; bases with no gene match: 13. This chain's CDR3 is CASSIEGSGAFYNEQFF. The CDR3 region has the DNA TGTGCCAGCAGTATTGAGGGGAGCGGGGCCTTCTACAATGAGCAGTTCTTC.

J is TRBJ2-1 and V is TRBV4-2; 14 bases are a match to TRBD2. The CDR3 runs 16 residues. CDR1 is LGHNA and CDR2 is YNFKEQ in the germline V gene. V was clipped by 3 bases and J by 5 bases; unmatched bases: 3. The CDR3, as DNA: TGTGCCAGCAGCCACCTGGGACTAGCGGGGGACAATGAGCAGTTCTTC. Its translation is CASSHLGLAGDNEQFF.

The V call is TRBV30, the J call TRBJ2-5; TRBD1 aligns across 9 bases. The CDR3 loop spans 13 amino acids. From germline, CDR1 is GTSNPN and CDR2 SVGIG (reference sequence). The J segment lost 0 bases and the V segment lost 8 bases, leaving 4 bases of the junction unmatched. The CDR3 DNA reads TGTGCCGGGGACAGGGCCAACCAAGAGACCCAGTACTTC. Its translation: CAGDRANQETQYF.

V usage is TRBV2 and J usage is TRBJ1-1; 7 nucleotides match TRBD1. This CDR3 has 14 amino acids. V trimming: 6 bases; J trimming: 5 bases; junction bases outside the gene matches: 9. The V gene's germline CDR1 is SNHLY and CDR2 FYNNEI. The CDR3 loop is CASRARQGVTEAFF. CDR3 sequence (DNA): TGTGCCAGCAGGGCGAGACAGGGAGTAACTGAAGCTTTCTTT.